This TCR beta chain appears in the sequencing data of a study of naive and memory T cell subsets. Overall study findings and caveats: Over 90% of naive TCR sequences appeared only once after error correction, unlike memory subsets. Gini index rose across naive, CM, EM and EMRA in CD4 and CD8.

The beta constant-region primer was an equimolar mix of two oligonucleotides covering TRBC1 and TRBC2. Ligated cDNA was amplified by four rounds of PCR with nested alpha and beta constant-region primers and SP2. From the UMI-ligation and nested PCR reads, TCRdb called clonotypes with MiXCR, one entry per CDR3 protein. The sample lists around 90,000 distinct CDR3 sequences, roughly 7% occurring once. About this clonotype itself: Its specificity is not known.

The CDR3 runs to 13 residues. Germline loops: CDR1 SGHRS, CDR2 YFSETQ. The V and J ends lost 0 bases and 5 bases respectively, with 8 bases between them. The receptor was derived from a human donor in good health. The specimen was central memory CD4+ T cells from blood. The chain has TRBV5-1 and TRBJ2-5; the D is unclear. DNA of the CDR3: TGCGCCAGCAGCTTGGAGGGTATGGAGACCCAGTACTTC. This translates into CASSLEGMETQYF. Full variable domain (remainder filled in from reference TRBV5-1 and TRBJ2-5): KAGVTQTPRYLIKTRGQQVTLSCSPISGHRSVSWYQQTPGQGLQFLFEYFSETQRNKGNFPGRFSGRQFSNSRSEMNVSTLELGDSALYLCASSLEGMETQYFGPGTRLLVL.